The clone carrying this TCR beta chain occurred many times. Splitting the CD4+ cells yielded a CD45RA+ naive subset and a CD45RA-negative memory subset. These data belong to a study of shared clonotypes between healthy human individuals. With V trimmed by 6 bases and J by 3 bases, 14 bases remained unmatched. CDR3 size: 17 residues. CDR1 KGHSH and CDR2 LQKENI come from the germline V gene. Sequencing was performed with immunoSEQ multiplex PCR; in TCRdb, only in-frame clones are kept and a portion is missing. The sample holds about 1.1 million clones, around 78% seen once. The chain combines TRBV18 with TRBJ2-7, with 10 positions matching TRBD2. Sequenced: memory CD4+ T cells from PBMCs. As to subset: CD45RA-negative fraction. This TCR was recovered from a man younger than 30 in good health. Some clones in this sample may be carry-over from other donors' samples. The CDR3 bases are TGTGCCAGCTCCGCCCAGGGGGTGGCTAGCGGGGGCTACGAGCAGTACTTC. This encodes CASSAQGVASGGYEQYF.